This T cell receptor (beta chain) was sequenced in a study of T cell responses to AZD1222 COVID-19 vaccine. Study in general: Second-dose intervals near 4 or 12 weeks were combined.

The V and J ends lost 1 base and 5 bases respectively, with 14 bases between them. The CDR3 contains 15 residues. CDR1 LGHDT and CDR2 YNNKEL come from the germline V gene (reference sequence). TCRdb's copy holds only in-frame clones and misses some; the assay was immunoSEQ multiplex PCR. The sample records around 89,000 clones, roughly 93% being singletons. The receptor comes from an adult in good health. The V call is TRBV3-1 (or the pseudogene TRBV3-2), the J call TRBJ1-2; D is unclear. This sample comprised peripheral blood, obtained on day 0 of AZD1222 vaccination. CDR3 nucleotide sequence: TGTGCCAGCAGCCAAGGAATTCGACCTTTTTATGGCTACACCTTC. This translates into CASSQGIRPFYGYTF.